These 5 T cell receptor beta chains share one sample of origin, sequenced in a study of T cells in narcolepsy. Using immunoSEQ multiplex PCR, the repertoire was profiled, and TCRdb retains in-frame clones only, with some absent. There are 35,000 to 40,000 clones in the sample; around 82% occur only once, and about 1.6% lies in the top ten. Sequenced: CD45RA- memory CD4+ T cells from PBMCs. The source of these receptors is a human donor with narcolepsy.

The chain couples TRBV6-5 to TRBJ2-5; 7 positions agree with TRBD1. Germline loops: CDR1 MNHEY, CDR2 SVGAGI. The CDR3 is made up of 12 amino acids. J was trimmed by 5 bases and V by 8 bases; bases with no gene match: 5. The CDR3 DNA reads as TGTGCCAGCGGGAGCAGGGGGGAGACCCAGTACTTC. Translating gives CASGSRGETQYF.

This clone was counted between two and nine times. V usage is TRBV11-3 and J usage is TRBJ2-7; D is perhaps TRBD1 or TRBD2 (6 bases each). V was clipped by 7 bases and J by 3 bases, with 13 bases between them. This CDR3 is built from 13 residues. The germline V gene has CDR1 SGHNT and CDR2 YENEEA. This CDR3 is CASNTGTGYEQYF. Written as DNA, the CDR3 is TGTGCCAGCAACACAGGGACTGGCTACGAGCAGTACTTC.

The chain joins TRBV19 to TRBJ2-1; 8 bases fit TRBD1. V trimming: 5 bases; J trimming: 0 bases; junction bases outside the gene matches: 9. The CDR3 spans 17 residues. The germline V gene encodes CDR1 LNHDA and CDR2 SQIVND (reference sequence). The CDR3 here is CASSVAGQATSYNEQFF. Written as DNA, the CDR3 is TGTGCCAGTAGTGTCGCGGGACAGGCGACCTCCTACAATGAGCAGTTCTTC.

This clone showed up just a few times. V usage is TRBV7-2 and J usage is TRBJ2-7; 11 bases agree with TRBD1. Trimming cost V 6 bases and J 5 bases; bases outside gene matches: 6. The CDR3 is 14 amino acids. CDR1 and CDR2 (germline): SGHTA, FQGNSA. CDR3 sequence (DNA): TGTGCCAGCAGGCGGACAGGGGGCCTCCACGAGCAGTACTTC. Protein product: CASRRTGGLHEQYF.

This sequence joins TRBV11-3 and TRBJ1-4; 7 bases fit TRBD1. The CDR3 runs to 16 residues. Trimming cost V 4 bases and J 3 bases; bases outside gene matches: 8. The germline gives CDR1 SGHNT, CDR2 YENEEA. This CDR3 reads CASSSPPGQPNEKLFF. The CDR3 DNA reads TGTGCCAGCAGCTCGCCTCCGGGACAGCCTAATGAAAAACTGTTTTTT.